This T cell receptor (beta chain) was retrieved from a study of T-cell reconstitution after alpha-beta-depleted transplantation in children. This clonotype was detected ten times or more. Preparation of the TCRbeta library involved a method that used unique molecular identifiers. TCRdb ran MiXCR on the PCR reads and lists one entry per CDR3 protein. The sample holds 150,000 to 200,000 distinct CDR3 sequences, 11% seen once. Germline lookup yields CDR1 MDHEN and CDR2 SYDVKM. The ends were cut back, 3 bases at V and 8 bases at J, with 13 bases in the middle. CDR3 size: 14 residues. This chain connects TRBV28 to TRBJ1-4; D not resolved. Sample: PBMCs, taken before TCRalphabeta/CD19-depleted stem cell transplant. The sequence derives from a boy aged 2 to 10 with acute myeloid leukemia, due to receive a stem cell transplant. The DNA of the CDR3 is TGTGCCAGCAGTTTCGGCCTTACCAGGGAAAAACTGTTTTTT. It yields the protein CASSFGLTREKLFF.